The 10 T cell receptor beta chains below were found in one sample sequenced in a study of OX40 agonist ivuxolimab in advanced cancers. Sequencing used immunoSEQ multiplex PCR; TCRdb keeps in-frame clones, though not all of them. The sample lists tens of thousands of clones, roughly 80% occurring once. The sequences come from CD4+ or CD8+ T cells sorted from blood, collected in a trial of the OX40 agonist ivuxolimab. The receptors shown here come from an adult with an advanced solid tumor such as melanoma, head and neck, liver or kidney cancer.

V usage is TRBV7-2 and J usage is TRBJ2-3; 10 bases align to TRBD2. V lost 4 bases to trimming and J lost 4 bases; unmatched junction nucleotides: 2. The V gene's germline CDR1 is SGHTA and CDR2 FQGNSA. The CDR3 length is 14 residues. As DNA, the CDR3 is TGTGCCAGCAGCTCAGGACTAGCGGCAGATACGCAGTATTTT. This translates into CASSSGLAADTQYF.

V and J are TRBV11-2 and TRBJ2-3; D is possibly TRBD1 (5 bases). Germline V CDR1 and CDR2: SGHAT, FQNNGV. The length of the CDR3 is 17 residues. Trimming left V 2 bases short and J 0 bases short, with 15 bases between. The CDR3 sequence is CASSLFREGMSTDTQYF. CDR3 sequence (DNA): TGTGCCAGCAGCTTATTCAGGGAAGGTATGAGCACAGATACGCAGTATTTT.

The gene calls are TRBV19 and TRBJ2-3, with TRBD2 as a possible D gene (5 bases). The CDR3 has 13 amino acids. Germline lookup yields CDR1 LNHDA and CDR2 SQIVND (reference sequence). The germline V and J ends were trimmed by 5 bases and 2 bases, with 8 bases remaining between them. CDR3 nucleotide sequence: TGTGCCAGTAGTCCCCGGGACACAGATACGCAGTATTTT. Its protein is CASSPRDTDTQYF.

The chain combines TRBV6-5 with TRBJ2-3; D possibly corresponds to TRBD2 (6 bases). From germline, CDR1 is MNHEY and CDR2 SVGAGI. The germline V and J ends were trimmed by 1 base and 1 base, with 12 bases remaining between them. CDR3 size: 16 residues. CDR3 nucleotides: TGTGCCAGCAGTTACTATGGCGGGAAAGGCACAGATACGCAGTATTTT. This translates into CASSYYGGKGTDTQYF.

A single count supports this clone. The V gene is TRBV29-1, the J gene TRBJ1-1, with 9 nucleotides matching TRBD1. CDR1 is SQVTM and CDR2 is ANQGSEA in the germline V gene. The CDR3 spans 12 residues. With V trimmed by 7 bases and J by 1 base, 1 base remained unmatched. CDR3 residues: CSGGQGNTEAFF. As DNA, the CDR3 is TGCAGCGGGGGACAGGGGAACACTGAAGCTTTCTTT.

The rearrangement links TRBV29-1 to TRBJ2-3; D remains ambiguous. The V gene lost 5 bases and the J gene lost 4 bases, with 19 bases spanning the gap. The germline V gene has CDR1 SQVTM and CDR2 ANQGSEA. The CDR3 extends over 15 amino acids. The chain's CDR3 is CSVWVRGIGSDTQYF. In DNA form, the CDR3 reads TGCAGCGTTTGGGTTCGTGGAATCGGGTCAGATACGCAGTATTTT.

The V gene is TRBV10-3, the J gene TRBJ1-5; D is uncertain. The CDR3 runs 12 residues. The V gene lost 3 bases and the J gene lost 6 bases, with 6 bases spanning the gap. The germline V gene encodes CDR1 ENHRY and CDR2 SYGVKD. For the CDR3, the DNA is TGTGCCATCAGTGAACCAGGTCAGCCCCAGCATTTT. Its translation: CAISEPGQPQHF.

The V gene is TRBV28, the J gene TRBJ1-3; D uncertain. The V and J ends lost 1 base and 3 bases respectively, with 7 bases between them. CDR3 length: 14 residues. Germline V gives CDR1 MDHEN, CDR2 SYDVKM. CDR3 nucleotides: TGTGCCAGCAGTTTATTGGGGTTTGGAAACACCATATATTTT. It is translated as CASSLLGFGNTIYF.

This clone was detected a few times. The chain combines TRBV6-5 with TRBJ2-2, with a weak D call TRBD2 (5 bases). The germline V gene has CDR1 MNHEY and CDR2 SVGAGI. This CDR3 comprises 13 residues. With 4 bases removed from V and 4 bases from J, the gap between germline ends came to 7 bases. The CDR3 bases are TGTGCCAGCAGTTTGGAGGCCACCGGGGAGCTGTTTTTT. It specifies CASSLEATGELFF.

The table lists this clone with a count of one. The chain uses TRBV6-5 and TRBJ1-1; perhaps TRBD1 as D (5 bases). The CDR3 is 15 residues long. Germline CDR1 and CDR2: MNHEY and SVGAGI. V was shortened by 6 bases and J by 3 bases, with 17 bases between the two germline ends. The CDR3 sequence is CASREPAMTDTEAFF. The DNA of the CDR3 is TGTGCCAGCAGAGAACCTGCGATGACAGACACTGAAGCTTTCTTT.